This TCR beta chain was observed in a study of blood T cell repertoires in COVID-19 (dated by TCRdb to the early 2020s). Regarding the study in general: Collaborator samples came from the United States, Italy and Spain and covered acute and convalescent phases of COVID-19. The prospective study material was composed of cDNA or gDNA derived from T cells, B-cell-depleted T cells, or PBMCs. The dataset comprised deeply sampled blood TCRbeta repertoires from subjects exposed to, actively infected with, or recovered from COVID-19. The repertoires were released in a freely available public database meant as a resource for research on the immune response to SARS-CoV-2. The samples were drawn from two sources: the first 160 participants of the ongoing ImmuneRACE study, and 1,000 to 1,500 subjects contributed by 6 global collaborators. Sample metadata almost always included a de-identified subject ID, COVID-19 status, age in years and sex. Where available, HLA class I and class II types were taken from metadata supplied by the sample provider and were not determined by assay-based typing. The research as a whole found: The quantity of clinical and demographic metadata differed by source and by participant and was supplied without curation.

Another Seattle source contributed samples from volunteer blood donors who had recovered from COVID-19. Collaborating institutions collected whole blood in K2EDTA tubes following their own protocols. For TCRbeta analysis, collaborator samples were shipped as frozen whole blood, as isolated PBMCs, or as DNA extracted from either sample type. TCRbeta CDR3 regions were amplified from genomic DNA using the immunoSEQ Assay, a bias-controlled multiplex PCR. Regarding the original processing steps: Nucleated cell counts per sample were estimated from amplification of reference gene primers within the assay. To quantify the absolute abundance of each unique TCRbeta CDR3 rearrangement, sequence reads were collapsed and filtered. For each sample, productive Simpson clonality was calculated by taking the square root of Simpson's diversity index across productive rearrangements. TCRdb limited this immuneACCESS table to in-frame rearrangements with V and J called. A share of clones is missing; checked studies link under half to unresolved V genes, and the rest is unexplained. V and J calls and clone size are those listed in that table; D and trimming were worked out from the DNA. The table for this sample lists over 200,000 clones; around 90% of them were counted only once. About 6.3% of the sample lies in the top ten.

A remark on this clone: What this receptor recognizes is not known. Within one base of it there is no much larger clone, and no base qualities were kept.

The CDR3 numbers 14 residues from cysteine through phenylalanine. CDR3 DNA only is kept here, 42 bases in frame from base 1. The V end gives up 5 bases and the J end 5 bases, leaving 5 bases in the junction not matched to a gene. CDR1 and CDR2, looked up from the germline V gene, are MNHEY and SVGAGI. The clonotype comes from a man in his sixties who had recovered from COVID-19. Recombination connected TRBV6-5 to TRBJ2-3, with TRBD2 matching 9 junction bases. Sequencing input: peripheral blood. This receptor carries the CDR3 CASSRGGAIDTQYF. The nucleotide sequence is TGTGCCAGCAGTCGCGGGGGGGCCATAGATACGCAGTATTTT.